The 29 T cell receptor beta chains below all came from one sample that was sequenced in a study of identical twins. MiXCR, applied by TCRdb to the 5' RACE reads, yields one record per CDR3 protein. This sample has some 660,000 distinct CDR3 sequences, with 8.6% found just once. In addition, the sample was reused for a study of yellow fever vaccine responses in identical twins.

The sample was PBMCs. These receptors all come from a woman aged 18 to 35 in good health.

This clonotype was picked up a small number of times. V usage is TRBV27 and J usage is TRBJ2-7; 10 nucleotides line up with TRBD2. Germline V gene data show CDR1 as MNHEY and CDR2 as SMNVEV (reference sequence). The CDR3 runs 17 residues. Trimming took 3 bases from V and 2 from J; bases not matched to a gene: 10. The CDR3 loop is CASSFSASGGSTYEQYF. In DNA, the CDR3 is TGTGCCAGCAGTTTCTCGGCTAGCGGGGGATCAACCTACGAGCAGTACTTC.

CDR3 sequence: CASSRRPLDRGPKSEAFF. The CDR3 DNA sequence: TGTGCCAGCAGCCGAAGGCCACTGGACAGGGGGCCTAAGAGTGAAGCTTTCTTT. This sequence joins TRBV3-1 and TRBJ1-1; 11 nucleotides line up with TRBD1. Germline V gene sequence: CDR1 LGHDT, CDR2 YNNKEL (reference sequence). The CDR3 contains 18 residues. The trim removed 4 bases at V and 7 bases at J, leaving 17 bases unmatched.

This clonotype occurred a few times. This chain uses TRBV7-9 with TRBJ2-7; 7 nucleotides line up with TRBD1. The length of the CDR3 is 13 residues. The germline gives CDR1 SEHNR, CDR2 FQNEAQ (reference sequence). Unmatched junction bases numbered 2, after V lost 0 bases and J lost 6 bases. Written as DNA, the CDR3 is TGTGCCAGCAGCTTAGCGGGGACAGCCGAGCAGTACTTC. Translating it yields CASSLAGTAEQYF.

The chain is built from TRBV4-2 and TRBJ2-5; 12 positions agree with TRBD2. The CDR3 runs 19 residues. V lost 0 bases to trimming and J lost 4 bases; unmatched junction nucleotides: 12. Germline CDR1 is LGHNA and CDR2 is YNFKEQ. CDR3 residues: CASSQDFASGRASGETQYF. CDR3 coding DNA: TGTGCCAGCAGCCAAGATTTTGCTAGCGGGAGGGCCAGCGGAGAGACCCAGTACTTC.

This clonotype was observed a handful of times. The chain employs TRBV11-3 and TRBJ2-1; D tentatively fits TRBD1 or TRBD2 (5 bases each). Deletions cut 0 bases from V and 6 bases from J, with 18 bases between. Germline V gene sequence: CDR1 SGHNT, CDR2 YENEEA. CDR3 length: 17 amino acids. Written as DNA, the CDR3 is TGTGCCAGCAGCTTAGAAGTAGGGAGCGAGGGGTCCAATGAGCAGTTCTTC. It translates to CASSLEVGSEGSNEQFF.

This clonotype occurred a few times. This chain joins TRBV2 and TRBJ2-7; 7 nucleotides match TRBD1. Trimming at V came to 8 bases and at J to 5 bases, leaving 9 bases not matched to a gene. CDR3 length: 13 amino acids. Germline V gene data show CDR1 as SNHLY and CDR2 as FYNNEI. The CDR3 reads CASELDRAHEQYF. For the CDR3, the DNA is TGTGCCAGCGAACTCGACAGGGCACACGAGCAGTACTTC.

At least ten counts were recorded for this clonotype. The rearrangement uses TRBV12-3 or TRBV12-4 and TRBJ2-1; possibly TRBD2 for D (6 bases). The V end lost 6 bases, the J end lost 9 bases, and 9 bases lay between the germline ends. This CDR3 has 11 amino acids. The DNA for the CDR3 is TGTGCCAGCAGGCTGGGGGGTGAGCAGTTCTTC. Translated, it gives CASRLGGEQFF.

This clonotype was seen only a few times. V gene TRBV15 combines with J gene TRBJ2-5, with TRBD2 matching 11 bases. J lost 4 bases, V lost 9 bases, and 4 bases had no gene match. Germline lookup yields CDR1 LNHNV and CDR2 YYDKDF (reference sequence). This CDR3 has 13 residues. CDR3 nucleotide sequence: TGTGCCACGTTAGCGGGAGGGACAGAGACCCAGTACTTC. Amino acid sequence: CATLAGGTETQYF.

Of note for this clonotype: This likely comes from a read error, as the CDR3 has no conserved phenylalanine or tryptophan at its end. The chain couples TRBV6-5 to TRBJ2-2; D unclear. V lost 0 bases and J 6 bases, leaving 20 bases between the germline ends. This CDR3 is 18 amino acids long. CDR1 MNHEY and CDR2 SVGAGI come from the germline V gene. The CDR3 spells CASSYSPPGRTRAGELFL. DNA of the CDR3: TGTGCCAGCAGTTACTCACCCCCGGGCCGAACTCGAGCCGGGGAGCTGTTTCTT.

Many counts were recorded for this clonotype. V usage is TRBV9 and J usage is TRBJ2-5; tentatively, D is TRBD1 (6 bases). The germline V gene encodes CDR1 SGDLS and CDR2 YYNGEE. The CDR3 covers 15 residues. The V end was cut by 0 bases, the J end by 5 bases, with 14 bases between. CDR3 region: CASSVAVQGGETQYF. The CDR3 nucleotides read TGTGCCAGCAGCGTAGCCGTACAGGGTGGGGAGACCCAGTACTTC. The full variable domain, its missing parts supplied by reference TRBV9 and TRBJ2-5, is DSGVTQTPKHLITATGQRVTLRCSPRSGDLSVYWYQQSLDQGLQFLIQYYNGEERAKGNILERFSAQQFPDLHSELNLSSLELGDSALYFCASSVAVQGGETQYFGPGTRLLVL.

The table lists this clonotype with a few counts. The chain couples TRBV13 to TRBJ2-5; D gene ambiguous. The V gene's germline CDR1 is PRHDT and CDR2 FYEKMQ (reference sequence). V was trimmed by 7 bases and J by 1 base, leaving 13 bases between them. This CDR3 comprises 14 residues. CDR3 loop: CASNRGGIQETQYF. The DNA for the CDR3 is TGTGCCAGCAATAGAGGCGGCATCCAAGAGACCCAGTACTTC. The whole variable domain, remainder taken from reference TRBV13 and TRBJ2-5, is AAGVIQSPRHLIKEKRETATLKCYPIPRHDTVYWYQQGPGQDPQFLISFYEKMQSDKGSIPDRFSAQQFSDYHSELNMSSLELGDSALYFCASNRGGIQETQYFGPGTRLLVL.

In its sample, this clonotype was seen many times. The chain uses TRBV4-3 and TRBJ2-7, with a possible D match to TRBD2 (7 bases). Trimming cost V 0 bases and J 4 bases, with 28 bases left between them. This CDR3 contains 20 residues. The germline V gene has CDR1 LGHNA and CDR2 YSLEER. As DNA, the CDR3 is TGCGCCAGCAGCCAAGATTGGGGACAAGGACTAGTCGGCTTCAAGTACGAGCAGTACTTC. It yields the protein CASSQDWGQGLVGFKYEQYF.

Ten or more counts support this clonotype. This chain joins TRBV24-1 and TRBJ2-2; D perhaps matches TRBD1 (6 bases). This CDR3 contains 14 residues. V was shortened by 9 bases and J by 1 base, with 11 bases between the two germline ends. The germline V gene has CDR1 KGHDR and CDR2 SFDVKD. DNA for the CDR3: TGTGCCACCGCAAAGGGACAGAACACCGGGGAGCTGTTTTTT. It encodes CATAKGQNTGELFF.

This clonotype was counted at least ten times. The rearrangement uses TRBV24-1 and TRBJ2-2; D may be TRBD1 (7 bases). The CDR3 spans 17 residues. The V and J ends lost 1 base and 3 bases respectively, with 14 bases between them. Looked up from germline, CDR1 is KGHDR and CDR2 is SFDVKD. In nucleotides, the CDR3 is TGTGCCACCAGTGATTTAATTCAGGGGGGTGACACCGGGGAGCTGTTTTTT. This sequence encodes CATSDLIQGGDTGELFF.

This clonotype was counted only a few times. This chain joins TRBV6-5 and TRBJ2-4; TRBD1 aligns across 7 bases. The V segment lost 2 bases and the J segment 5 bases; nucleotides outside the gene matches: 6. Germline V gene data show CDR1 as MNHEY and CDR2 as SVGAGI. CDR3 length: 15 residues. DNA for the CDR3: TGTGCCAGCAGTTACGACACAGGGGCCCAAAACATTCAGTACTTC. Amino acids: CASSYDTGAQNIQYF.

This chain joins TRBV7-3 and TRBJ2-3, with a tentative D call TRBD2 (7 bases). Germline V gene sequence: CDR1 SGHTA, CDR2 FQGTGA. Trimming pared 2 bases from V and 0 bases from J, leaving 21 bases between. This CDR3 has 19 amino acids. The CDR3 DNA is TGTGCCAGCAGCTTATGGGGGGAGGGGGGAAACCCCAGCACAGATACGCAGTATTTT. Protein sequence: CASSLWGEGGNPSTDTQYF. The complete variable domain, with remaining parts taken from reference TRBV7-3 and TRBJ2-3, reads GAGVSQTPSNKVTEKGKYVELRCDPISGHTALYWYRQSLGQGPEFLIYFQGTGAADDSGLPNDRFFAVRPEGSVSTLKIQRTERGDSAVYLCASSLWGEGGNPSTDTQYFGPGTRLTVL.

This clonotype was recorded many times. The V call is TRBV3-1, the J call TRBJ2-3, with TRBD1 as a possible D gene (6 bases). Looked up from germline, CDR1 is LGHDT and CDR2 is YNNKEL (reference sequence). V lost 9 bases, J lost 8 bases, and 24 bases lay in between. The CDR3 is made up of 15 amino acids. CDR3: CASTSGASSPATQYF. The CDR3 bases are TGTGCCAGTACATCAGGGGCTAGTTCCCCCGCTACGCAGTATTTT.

This clonotype was observed a handful of times. The gene calls are TRBV2 and TRBJ2-7, with 13 positions matching TRBD2. Per germline, CDR1 SNHLY and CDR2 FYNNEI. The CDR3 runs 15 residues. Losses at the gene ends were 6 bases for V and 7 bases for J; bases not matched to a gene: 9. Here the CDR3 reads CASRATSGGAREQYF. CDR3 sequence (DNA): TGTGCCAGCAGAGCCACTAGCGGGGGGGCGAGAGAGCAGTACTTC.

This clonotype was recorded many times. The chain employs TRBV4-3 and TRBJ2-1, with 10 bases lining up with TRBD1. The CDR3 has 16 residues. V lost 2 bases to trimming and J lost 1 base; unmatched junction nucleotides: 2. CDR1 is LGHNA, CDR2 YSLEER, per germline. This chain's CDR3 is CASSQQGQGSYNEQFF. The CDR3, as DNA: TGCGCCAGCAGCCAACAGGGACAGGGGTCCTACAATGAGCAGTTCTTC.

This clonotype has ten or more counts. The chain is built from TRBV12-3 or TRBV12-4 and TRBJ2-5, with D possibly TRBD1 on 7 matching bases. The CDR3 totals 15 residues. Trimming cost V 0 bases and J 2 bases, with 10 bases left between them. The CDR3 protein is CASSLAAGQQETQYF. Here the CDR3 DNA reads TGTGCCAGCAGTTTAGCTGCGGGACAGCAAGAGACCCAGTACTTC.

There are many counts of this clonotype. The chain combines TRBV20-1 with TRBJ2-7; 11 bases map to TRBD1. In germline, CDR1 is DFQATT, CDR2 SNEGSKA (reference sequence). The trim removed 2 bases at V and 5 bases at J, leaving 5 bases unmatched. This CDR3 has 14 residues. CDR3 region: CSARRTGGIDEQYF. CDR3 DNA: TGCAGTGCTAGACGGACAGGGGGCATCGACGAGCAGTACTTC.

This clonotype was recorded at least ten times. In DNA, the CDR3 is TGCAGCGTTTTCGACAGGCTCTCTTTCGAGACCCAGTACTTC. Its protein product is CSVFDRLSFETQYF. The chain carries TRBV29-1 and TRBJ2-5, with D perhaps TRBD1 (6 bases). There are 14 residues in the CDR3. From germline, CDR1 is SQVTM and CDR2 ANQGSEA. V was shortened by 5 bases and J by 5 bases, with 18 bases between the two germline ends.

This clonotype occurred a few times. The DNA of the CDR3 is TGTGCCAGCAGCTTCAGTGGAGCGGGGGGCACAGATACGCAGTATTTT. It is translated as CASSFSGAGGTDTQYF. V usage is TRBV9 and J usage is TRBJ2-3; 8 nucleotides line up with TRBD2. The CDR3 extends over 16 amino acids. After removal of 4 bases from V and 1 base from J, the junction contained 8 bases not matched to a gene. Germline V lookup: CDR1 SGDLS, CDR2 YYNGEE.

V and J are TRBV6-1 and TRBJ2-5, with D possibly matching TRBD1 (6 bases). Germline CDR1 reads MNHNS; CDR2 reads SASEGT. The CDR3 is 15 residues long. The V end lost 2 bases, the J end lost 6 bases, and 16 bases lay between the germline ends. The CDR3 region has the DNA TGTGCCAGCAGTGAAAGGAACAGGGCCTTGAAGACCCAGTACTTC. Residues: CASSERNRALKTQYF.

This sequence joins TRBV7-2 and TRBJ2-1; tentatively, D is TRBD2 (7 bases). CDR1 is SGHTA and CDR2 is FQGNSA in the germline V gene. V gave up 5 bases and J gave up 8 bases, with 19 bases separating them. The CDR3 runs 15 residues. The CDR3 is CASSTSRGAGYEQFF. In DNA form, the CDR3 reads TGTGCCAGCAGCACCAGTCGGGGGGCGGGGTATGAGCAGTTCTTC.

This clonotype has just one count. V is TRBV7-2 and J is TRBJ2-7; a weak D match, TRBD1 (5 bases). The CDR3 extends over 13 amino acids. V lost 3 bases to trimming and J lost 7 bases, with 13 bases between them. Germline values: CDR1 SGHTA, CDR2 FQGNSA. The CDR3 sequence is CASSLNTNREQYF. CDR3 coding DNA: TGTGCCAGCAGCTTGAACACCAACAGGGAGCAGTACTTC.

This clonotype has a count of ten or more. This chain connects TRBV10-3 to TRBJ2-5; D might be TRBD1 (6 bases). V was trimmed by 2 bases and J by 3 bases, leaving 10 bases between them. This CDR3 spans 14 amino acids. Germline lookup yields CDR1 ENHRY and CDR2 SYGVKD. The chain's CDR3 is CAISEIRGEETQYF. The CDR3 DNA reads TGTGCCATCAGTGAGATCAGGGGCGAAGAGACCCAGTACTTC.

This clonotype turned up a few times. This rearrangement joins TRBV6-5 to TRBJ2-3; D is unclear. Trimming took 0 bases from V and 0 from J, leaving 10 bases between them. The CDR3 is 16 amino acids. Germline assignment: CDR1 MNHEY and CDR2 SVGAGI. The CDR3 DNA reads as TGTGCCAGCAGTTACTCGACCTACACTAGCACAGATACGCAGTATTTT. Protein product: CASSYSTYTSTDTQYF.

Only a few counts were recorded for this clonotype. The chain combines TRBV20-1 with TRBJ2-7; TRBD2 aligns across 11 bases. J was trimmed by 0 bases and V by 5 bases; bases with no gene match: 12. CDR1 and CDR2 from the germline V gene are DFQATT and SNEGSKA (reference sequence). The CDR3 extends over 17 amino acids. The CDR3 is CSASLLLGLAGSYEQYF. The CDR3 DNA reads as TGCAGTGCTTCTCTACTCCTCGGACTAGCGGGCTCCTACGAGCAGTACTTC.